Included here is one T cell receptor beta chain sequence, with context. The CDR3 sequence is 15 residues long. Unmatched junction bases numbered 6, after V lost 5 bases and J lost 6 bases. Germline CDR1 is SGHTA and CDR2 is FQGNSA. This sample is drawn from a study of CD8+ T cells in alopecia areata. RNA was extracted and reverse transcribed into cDNA as the sequencing template. The data were produced by immunoSEQ multiplex PCR, yet TCRdb's version contains in-frame clones alone and is incomplete. The table includes just over 150,000 clones, about two thirds detected once. This sample's treatment: oral pan-JAK inhibitor, 5-10 mg twice daily.

The chain recombines TRBV7-2 with TRBJ2-1, with 11 bases lining up with TRBD2. This sequence originates from a human donor with alopecia areata. The specimen was CD4+ T cells sorted from blood, collected at week 4, from a patient treated with tofacitinib. The CDR3 loop reads CASSPTSGGFNEQFF. CDR3 nucleotide sequence: TGTGCCAGCAGCCCCACTAGCGGGGGTTTCAATGAGCAGTTCTTC.